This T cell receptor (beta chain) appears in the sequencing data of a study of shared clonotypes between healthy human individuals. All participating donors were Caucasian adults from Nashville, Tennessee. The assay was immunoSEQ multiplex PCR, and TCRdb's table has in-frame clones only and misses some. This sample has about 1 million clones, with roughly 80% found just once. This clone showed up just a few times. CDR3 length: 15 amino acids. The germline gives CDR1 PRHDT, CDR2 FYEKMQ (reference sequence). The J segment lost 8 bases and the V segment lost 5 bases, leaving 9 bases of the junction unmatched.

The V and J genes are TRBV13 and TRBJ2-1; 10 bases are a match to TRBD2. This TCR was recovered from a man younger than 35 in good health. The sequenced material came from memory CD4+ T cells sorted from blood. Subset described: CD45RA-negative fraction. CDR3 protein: CASSGGLARDYEQFF. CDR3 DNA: TGTGCCAGCAGCGGGGGACTAGCGCGGGACTATGAGCAGTTCTTC. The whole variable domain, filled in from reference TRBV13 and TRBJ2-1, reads AAGVIQSPRHLIKEKRETATLKCYPIPRHDTVYWYQQGPGQDPQFLISFYEKMQSDKGSIPDRFSAQQFSDYHSELNMSSLELGDSALYFCASSGGLARDYEQFFGPGTRLTVL.